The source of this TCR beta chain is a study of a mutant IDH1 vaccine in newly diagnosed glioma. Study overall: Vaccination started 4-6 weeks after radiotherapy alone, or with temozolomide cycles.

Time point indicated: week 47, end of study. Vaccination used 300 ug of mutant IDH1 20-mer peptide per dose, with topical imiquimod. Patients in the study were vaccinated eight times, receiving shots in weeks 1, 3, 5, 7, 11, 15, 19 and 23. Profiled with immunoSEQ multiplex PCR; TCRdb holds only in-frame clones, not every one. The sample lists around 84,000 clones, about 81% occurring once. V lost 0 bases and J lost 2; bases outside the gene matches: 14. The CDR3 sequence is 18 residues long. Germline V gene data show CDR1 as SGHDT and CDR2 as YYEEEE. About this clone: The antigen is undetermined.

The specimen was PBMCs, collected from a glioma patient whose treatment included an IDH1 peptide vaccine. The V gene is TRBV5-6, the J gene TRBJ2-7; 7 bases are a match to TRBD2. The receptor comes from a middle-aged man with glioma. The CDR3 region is CASSLANVRLAETYEQYF. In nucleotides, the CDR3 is TGTGCCAGCAGCTTGGCCAACGTCCGGCTAGCGGAAACCTACGAGCAGTACTTC.